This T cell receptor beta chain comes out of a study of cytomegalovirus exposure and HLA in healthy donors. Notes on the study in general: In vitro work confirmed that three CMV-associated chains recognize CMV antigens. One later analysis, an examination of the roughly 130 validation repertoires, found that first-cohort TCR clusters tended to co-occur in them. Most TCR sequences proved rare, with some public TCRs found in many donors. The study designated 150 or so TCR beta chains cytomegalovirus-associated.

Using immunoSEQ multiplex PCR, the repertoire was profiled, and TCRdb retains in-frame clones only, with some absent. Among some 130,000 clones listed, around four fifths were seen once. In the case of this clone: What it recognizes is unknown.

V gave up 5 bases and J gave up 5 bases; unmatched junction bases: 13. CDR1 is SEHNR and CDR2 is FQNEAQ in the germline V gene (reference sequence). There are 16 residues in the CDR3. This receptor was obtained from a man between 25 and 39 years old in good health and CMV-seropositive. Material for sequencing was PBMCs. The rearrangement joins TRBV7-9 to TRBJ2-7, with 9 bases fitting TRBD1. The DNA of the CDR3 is TGTGCCAGCAGCCCATCCGGGACAGGGAAGGAGAACGAGCAGTACTTC. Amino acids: CASSPSGTGKENEQYF.